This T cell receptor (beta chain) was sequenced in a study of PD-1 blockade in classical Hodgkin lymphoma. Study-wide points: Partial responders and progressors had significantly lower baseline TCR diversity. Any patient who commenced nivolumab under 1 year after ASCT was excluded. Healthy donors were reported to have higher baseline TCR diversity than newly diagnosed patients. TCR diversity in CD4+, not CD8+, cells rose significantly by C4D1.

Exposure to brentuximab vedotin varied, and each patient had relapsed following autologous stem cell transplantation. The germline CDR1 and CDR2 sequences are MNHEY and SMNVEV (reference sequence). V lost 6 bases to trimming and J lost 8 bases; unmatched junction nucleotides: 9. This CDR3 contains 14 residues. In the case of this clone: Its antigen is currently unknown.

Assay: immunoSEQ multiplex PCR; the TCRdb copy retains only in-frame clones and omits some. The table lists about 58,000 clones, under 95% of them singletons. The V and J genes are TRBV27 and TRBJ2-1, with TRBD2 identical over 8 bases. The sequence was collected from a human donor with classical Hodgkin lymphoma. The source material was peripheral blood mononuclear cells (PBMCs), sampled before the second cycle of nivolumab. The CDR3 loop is CASRKAGVADEQFF. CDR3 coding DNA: TGTGCCAGCAGAAAAGCGGGAGTTGCCGATGAGCAGTTCTTC.